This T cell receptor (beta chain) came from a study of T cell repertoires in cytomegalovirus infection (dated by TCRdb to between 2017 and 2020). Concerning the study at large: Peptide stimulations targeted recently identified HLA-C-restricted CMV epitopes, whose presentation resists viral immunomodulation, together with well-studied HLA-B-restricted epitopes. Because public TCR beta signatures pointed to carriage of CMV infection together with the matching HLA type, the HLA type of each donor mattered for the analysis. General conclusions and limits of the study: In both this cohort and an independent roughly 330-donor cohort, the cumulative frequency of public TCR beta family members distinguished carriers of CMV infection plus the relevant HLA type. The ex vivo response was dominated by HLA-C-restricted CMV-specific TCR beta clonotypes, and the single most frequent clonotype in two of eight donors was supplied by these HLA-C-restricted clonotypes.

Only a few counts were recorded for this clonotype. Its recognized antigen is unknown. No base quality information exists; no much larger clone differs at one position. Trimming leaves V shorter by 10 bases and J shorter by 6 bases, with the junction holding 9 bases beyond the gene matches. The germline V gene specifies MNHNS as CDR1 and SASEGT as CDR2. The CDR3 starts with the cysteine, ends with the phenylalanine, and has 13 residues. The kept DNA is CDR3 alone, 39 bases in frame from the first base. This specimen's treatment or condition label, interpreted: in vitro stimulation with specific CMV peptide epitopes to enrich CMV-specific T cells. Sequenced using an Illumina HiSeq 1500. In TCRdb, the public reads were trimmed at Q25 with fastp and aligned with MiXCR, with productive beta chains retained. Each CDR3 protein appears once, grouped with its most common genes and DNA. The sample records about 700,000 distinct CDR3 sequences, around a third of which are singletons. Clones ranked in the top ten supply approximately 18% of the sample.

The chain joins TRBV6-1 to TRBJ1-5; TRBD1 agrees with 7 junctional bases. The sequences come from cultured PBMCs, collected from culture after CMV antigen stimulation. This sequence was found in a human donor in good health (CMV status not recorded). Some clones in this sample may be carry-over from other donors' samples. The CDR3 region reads CATRQQGPQPQHF. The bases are TGTGCCACCAGACAACAGGGGCCTCAGCCCCAGCATTTT.